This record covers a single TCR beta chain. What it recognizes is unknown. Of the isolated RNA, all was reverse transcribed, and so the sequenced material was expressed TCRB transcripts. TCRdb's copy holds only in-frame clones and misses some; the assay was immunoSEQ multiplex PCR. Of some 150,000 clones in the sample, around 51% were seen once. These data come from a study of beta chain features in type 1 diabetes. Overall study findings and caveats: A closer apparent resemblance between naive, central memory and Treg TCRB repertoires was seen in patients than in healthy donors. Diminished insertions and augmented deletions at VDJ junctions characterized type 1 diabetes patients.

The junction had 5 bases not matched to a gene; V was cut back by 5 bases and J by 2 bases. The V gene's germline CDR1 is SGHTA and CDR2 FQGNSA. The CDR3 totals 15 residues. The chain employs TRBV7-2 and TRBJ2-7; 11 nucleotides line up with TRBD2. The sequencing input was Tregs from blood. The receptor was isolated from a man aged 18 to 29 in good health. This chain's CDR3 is CASSPTSGVPYEQYF. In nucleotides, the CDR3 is TGTGCCAGCAGCCCGACTAGCGGGGTCCCCTACGAGCAGTACTTC.